Sequencing of this T cell receptor (beta chain) was carried out in a study of blood T cell repertoires in COVID-19. CDR3 length equals 13 residues. Germline values: CDR1 SGHDT, CDR2 YYEEEE. The V and J ends lost 3 bases and 5 bases respectively, with 12 bases between them. Libraries were prepared by immunoSEQ multiplex PCR; TCRdb keeps only in-frame clonotypes and omits some of them. The sample has fewer than 200,000 clones; more than 85% are singletons. Sequencing used PBMCs or T cells enriched from blood (not recorded which). The rearrangement uses TRBV5-6 and TRBJ2-7; weak D call: TRBD2 (5 bases). This TCR derives from a woman between 35 and 50 years old in a cohort exposed to, infected with or recovered from COVID-19 (not recorded which). Written as DNA, the CDR3 is TGTGCCAGCAGCTCCGAGGGCAGCCACGAGCAGTACTTC. Its translation: CASSSEGSHEQYF.